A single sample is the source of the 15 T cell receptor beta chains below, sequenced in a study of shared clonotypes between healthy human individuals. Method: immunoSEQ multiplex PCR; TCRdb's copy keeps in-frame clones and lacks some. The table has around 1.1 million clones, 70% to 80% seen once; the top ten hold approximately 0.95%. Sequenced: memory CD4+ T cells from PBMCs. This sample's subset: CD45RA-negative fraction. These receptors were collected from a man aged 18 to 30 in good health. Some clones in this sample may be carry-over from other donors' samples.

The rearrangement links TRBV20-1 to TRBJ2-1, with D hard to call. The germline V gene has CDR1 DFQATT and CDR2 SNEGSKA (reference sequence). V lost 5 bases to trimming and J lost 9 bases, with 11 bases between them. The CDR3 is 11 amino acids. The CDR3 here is CSAPDVAEQFF. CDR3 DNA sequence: TGCAGTGCTCCGGACGTGGCTGAGCAGTTCTTC.

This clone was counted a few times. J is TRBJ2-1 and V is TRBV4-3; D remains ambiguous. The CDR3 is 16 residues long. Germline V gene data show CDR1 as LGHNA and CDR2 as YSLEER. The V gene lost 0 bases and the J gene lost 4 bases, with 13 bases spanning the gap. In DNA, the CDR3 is TGCGCCAGCAGCCAAGACCCAAGCCTCAGGTACAATGAGCAGTTCTTC. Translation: CASSQDPSLRYNEQFF.

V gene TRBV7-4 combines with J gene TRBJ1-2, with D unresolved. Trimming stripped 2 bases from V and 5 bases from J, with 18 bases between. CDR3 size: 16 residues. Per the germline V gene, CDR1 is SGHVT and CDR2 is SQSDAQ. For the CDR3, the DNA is TGTGCCAGCAGCTTAACGTTTCTGGATTCGATTTATGGCTACACCTTC. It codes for CASSLTFLDSIYGYTF.

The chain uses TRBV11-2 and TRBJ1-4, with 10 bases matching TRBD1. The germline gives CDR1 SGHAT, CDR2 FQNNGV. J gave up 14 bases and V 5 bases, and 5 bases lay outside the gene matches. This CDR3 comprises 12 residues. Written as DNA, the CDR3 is TGTGCCAGCAGCCTACTGGGACAGGGGCTGTTTTTT. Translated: CASSLLGQGLFF.

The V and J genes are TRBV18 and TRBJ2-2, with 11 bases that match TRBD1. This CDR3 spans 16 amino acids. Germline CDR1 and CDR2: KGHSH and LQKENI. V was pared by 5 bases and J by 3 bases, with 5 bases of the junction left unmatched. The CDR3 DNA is TGTGCCAGCTCAAAACCGGGACAGGGGGACACCGGGGAGCTGTTTTTT. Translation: CASSKPGQGDTGELFF. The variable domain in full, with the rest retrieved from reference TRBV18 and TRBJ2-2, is NAGVMQNPRHLVRRRGQEARLRCSPMKGHSHVYWYRQLPEEGLKFMVYLQKENIIDESGMPKERFSAEFPKEGPSILRIQQVVRGDSAAYFCASSKPGQGDTGELFFGEGSRLTVL.

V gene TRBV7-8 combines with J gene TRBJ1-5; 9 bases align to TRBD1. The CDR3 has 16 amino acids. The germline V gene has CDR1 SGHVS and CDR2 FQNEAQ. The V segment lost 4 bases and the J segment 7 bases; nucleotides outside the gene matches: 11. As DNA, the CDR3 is TGTGCCAGCAGCTCCACTGCCGGGACAGGGCACCAGCCCCAGCATTTT. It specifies CASSSTAGTGHQPQHF. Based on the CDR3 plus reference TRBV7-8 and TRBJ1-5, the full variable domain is GAGVSQSPRYKVAKRGQDVALRCDPISGHVSLFWYQQALGQGPEFLTYFQNEAQLDKSGLPSDRFFAERPEGSVSTLKIQRTQQEDSAVYLCASSSTAGTGHQPQHFGDGTRLSIL.

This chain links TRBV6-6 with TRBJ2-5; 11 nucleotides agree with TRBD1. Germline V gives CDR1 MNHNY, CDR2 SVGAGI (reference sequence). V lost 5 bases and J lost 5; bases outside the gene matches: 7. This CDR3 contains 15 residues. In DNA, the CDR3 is TGTGCCAGCAGTACTCGGGACAGGGGGTGGGAGACCCAGTACTTC. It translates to CASSTRDRGWETQYF.

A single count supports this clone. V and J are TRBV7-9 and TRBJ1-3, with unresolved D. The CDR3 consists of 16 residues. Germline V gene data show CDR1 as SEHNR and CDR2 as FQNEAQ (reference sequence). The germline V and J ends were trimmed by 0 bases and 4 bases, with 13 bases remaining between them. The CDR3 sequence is CASSLAGSAGGNTIYF. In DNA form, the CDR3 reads TGTGCCAGCAGCTTAGCAGGTTCCGCGGGAGGAAACACCATATATTTT.

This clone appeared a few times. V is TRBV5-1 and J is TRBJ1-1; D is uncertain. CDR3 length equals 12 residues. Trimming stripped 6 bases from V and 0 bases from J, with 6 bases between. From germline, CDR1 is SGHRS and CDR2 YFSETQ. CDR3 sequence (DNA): TGCGCCAGCAAGACGGTGAACACTGAAGCTTTCTTT. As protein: CASKTVNTEAFF. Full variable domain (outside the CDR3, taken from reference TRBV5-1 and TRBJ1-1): KAGVTQTPRYLIKTRGQQVTLSCSPISGHRSVSWYQQTPGQGLQFLFEYFSETQRNKGNFPGRFSGRQFSNSRSEMNVSTLELGDSALYLCASKTVNTEAFFGQGTRLTVV.

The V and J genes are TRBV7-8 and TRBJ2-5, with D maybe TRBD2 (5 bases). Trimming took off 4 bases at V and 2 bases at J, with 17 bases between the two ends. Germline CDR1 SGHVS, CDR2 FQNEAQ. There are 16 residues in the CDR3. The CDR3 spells CASSSREPTGQETQYF. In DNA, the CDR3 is TGTGCCAGCAGCTCTAGGGAGCCGACGGGGCAAGAGACCCAGTACTTC.

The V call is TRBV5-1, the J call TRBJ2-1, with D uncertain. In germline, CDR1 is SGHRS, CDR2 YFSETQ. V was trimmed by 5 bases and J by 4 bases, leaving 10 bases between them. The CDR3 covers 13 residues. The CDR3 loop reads CASRVVPYNEQFF. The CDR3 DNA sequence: TGCGCCAGCAGGGTGGTCCCGTACAATGAGCAGTTCTTC.

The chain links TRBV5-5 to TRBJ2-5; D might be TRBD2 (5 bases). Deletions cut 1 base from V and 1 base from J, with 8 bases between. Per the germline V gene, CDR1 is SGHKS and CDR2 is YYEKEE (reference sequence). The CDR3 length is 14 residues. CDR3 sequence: CASSLTRPQETQYF. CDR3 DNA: TGTGCCAGCAGCTTGACTAGGCCCCAAGAGACCCAGTACTTC.

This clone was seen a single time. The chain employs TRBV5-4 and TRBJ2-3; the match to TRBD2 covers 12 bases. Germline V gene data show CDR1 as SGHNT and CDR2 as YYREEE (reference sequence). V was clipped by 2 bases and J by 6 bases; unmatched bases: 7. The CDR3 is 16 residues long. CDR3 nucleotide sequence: TGTGCCAGCAGCTTCAGACTAGCGGGAGAATTGGATACGCAGTATTTT. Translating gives CASSFRLAGELDTQYF.

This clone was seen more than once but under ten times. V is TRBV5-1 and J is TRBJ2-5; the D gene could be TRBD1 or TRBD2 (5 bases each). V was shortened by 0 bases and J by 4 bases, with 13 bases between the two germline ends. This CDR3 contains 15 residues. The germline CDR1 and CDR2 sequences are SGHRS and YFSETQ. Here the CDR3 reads CASSLGGAIAETQYF. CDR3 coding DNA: TGCGCCAGCAGCTTGGGAGGGGCCATAGCAGAGACCCAGTACTTC. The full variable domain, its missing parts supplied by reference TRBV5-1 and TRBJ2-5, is KAGVTQTPRYLIKTRGQQVTLSCSPISGHRSVSWYQQTPGQGLQFLFEYFSETQRNKGNFPGRFSGRQFSNSRSEMNVSTLELGDSALYLCASSLGGAIAETQYFGPGTRLLVL.

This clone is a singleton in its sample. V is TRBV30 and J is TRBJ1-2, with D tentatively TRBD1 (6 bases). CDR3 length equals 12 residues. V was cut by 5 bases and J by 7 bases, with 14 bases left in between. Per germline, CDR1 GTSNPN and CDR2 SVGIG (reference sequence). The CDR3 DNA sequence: TGTGCCTGGGAACTACAGGGATCTGGCTACACCTTC. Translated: CAWELQGSGYTF.